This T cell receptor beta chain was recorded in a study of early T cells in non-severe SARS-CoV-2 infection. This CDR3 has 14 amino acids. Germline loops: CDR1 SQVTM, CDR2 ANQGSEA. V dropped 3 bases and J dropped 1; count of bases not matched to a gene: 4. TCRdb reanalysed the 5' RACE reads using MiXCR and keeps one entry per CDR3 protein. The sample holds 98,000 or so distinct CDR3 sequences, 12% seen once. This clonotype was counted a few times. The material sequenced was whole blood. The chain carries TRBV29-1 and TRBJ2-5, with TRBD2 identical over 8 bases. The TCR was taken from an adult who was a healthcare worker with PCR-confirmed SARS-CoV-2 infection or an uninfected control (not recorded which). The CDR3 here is CSVDRRGAQETQYF. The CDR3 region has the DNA TGCAGCGTTGACAGGCGGGGGGCCCAAGAGACCCAGTACTTC.